This T cell receptor (beta chain) derives from a study of blood T cell repertoires in COVID-19. Background on the study: PBMCs, B-cell-depleted T cells, or T cells were the source of the cDNA or gDNA that made up the material.

Germline V gene lookup returns CDR1 GTSNPN and CDR2 SVGIG (reference sequence). The CDR3 covers 14 residues. Deletions cut 7 bases from V and 7 bases from J, with 20 bases between. Method: immunoSEQ multiplex PCR; TCRdb's copy keeps in-frame clones and lacks some. The sample records some 200,000 clones, just over 85% being singletons. A few counts support this clone. Sequencing was carried out using peripheral blood. The receptor comes from a man of 80 years or more with acute or convalescent COVID-19. This chain joins TRBV30 and TRBJ2-1; the D gene is possibly TRBD2 (5 bases). This CDR3 reads CAFASRTRRNEQFF. The CDR3 nucleotides are TGTGCCTTCGCCTCCCGGACTCGACGGAATGAGCAGTTCTTC.